This is a list of T cell receptor beta chains from one sample in a study of HIV-infected patients and healthy controls. TCRdb recomputed calls from the 5' RACE reads with MiXCR, one row per CDR3 protein. The sample shows about 9,300 distinct CDR3 sequences, approximately 5.3% of them seen only once. The sequencing sample was made of blood. These receptors were obtained from an adult in good health. Both conserved end residues are part of each CDR3. The D gene is left open where the match is weak. For some rows the clone size is stated as once, few or many, or as a class when expanded; others skip it.

14	NA	TRBV2	TRBJ1-5	medium-sized	TGTGCCAGCAGGACTGAGGGGGGTTATCAGCCCCAGCATTTT	CASRTEGGYQPQHF
16	TRBD2	TRBV12-3/TRBV12-4	TRBJ2-2	many	TGTGCCAGCAGTTTGGATCTAGCGGCGAACACCGGGGAGCTGTTTTTT	CASSLDLAANTGELFF
16	TRBD2	TRBV6-6	TRBJ2-1	few	TGTGCCAGCGCCGCTCAGCGGGGGGCATCCTACAATGAGCAGTTCTTC	CASAAQRGASYNEQFF
13	NA	TRBV6-2/TRBV6-3	TRBJ1-5	many	TGTGCCAGCAAGACAGGTAGCAATCAGCCCCAGCATTTT	CASKTGSNQPQHF
16	NA	TRBV24-1	TRBJ2-3	NA	TGTGCCACCAGTGATTTGCTGGGAGAGAGCACAGATACGCAGTATTTT	CATSDLLGESTDTQYF
13	NA	TRBV6-2/TRBV6-3	TRBJ1-1	NA	TGTGCCAGCAGTTACAGGGGACACACTGAAGCTTTCTTT	CASSYRGHTEAFF
12	NA	TRBV12-3/TRBV12-4	TRBJ1-1	medium-sized	TGTGCCAGCAGTTTATGGGACACTGAAGCTTTCTTT	CASSLWDTEAFF
15	NA	TRBV15	TRBJ2-2	NA	TGTGCCACCAGCAGAGAACGGCTAGGCACCGGGGAGCTGTTTTTT	CATSRERLGTGELFF
13	NA	TRBV19	TRBJ1-1	many	TGTGCCAGTAGTATCGGGGGGAACACTGAAGCTTTCTTT	CASSIGGNTEAFF
11	NA	TRBV11-2	TRBJ2-7	many	TGTGCCAGCAGCTTAGCTGTAGAGCAGTACTTC	CASSLAVEQYF
16	TRBD1	TRBV20-1	TRBJ1-5	few	TGCAGTGCTAGAGATCTAAACCGGGACAGTCTGTTGACCCAGCATTTT	CSARDLNRDSLLTQHF
14	NA	TRBV6-5	TRBJ1-4	medium-sized	TGTGCCAGCAGCAGGGGAGCGAGTGGCGAAAAACTGTTTTTT	CASSRGASGEKLFF
18	NA	TRBV6-2/TRBV6-3	TRBJ2-7	many	TGTGCCAGCAGTTACTCGATCAACGGTCCGGGAAGATCCTACGAGCAGTACTTC	CASSYSINGPGRSYEQYF
15	TRBD1	TRBV13	TRBJ1-6	many	TGTGCCAGCAGCTTAGGAGACAGGGGTAATTCACCCCTCCACTTT	CASSLGDRGNSPLHF
13	NA	TRBV2	TRBJ2-2	medium-sized	TGTGCCAGCAGGTGGGGGAACACCGGGGAGCTGTTTTTT	CASRWGNTGELFF
15	NA	TRBV7-9	TRBJ1-1	medium-sized	TGTGCCAGCAGCCCCCTGGGGGGTTTGAACACTGAAGCTTTCTTT	CASSPLGGLNTEAFF
15	TRBD1	TRBV12-3/TRBV12-4	TRBJ1-1	many	TGTGCCAGCAGCCGGCCGGGACAGGGGACAGCTGAAGCTTTCTTT	CASSRPGQGTAEAFF
13	TRBD1	TRBV6-5	TRBJ1-1	many	TGTGCCAGCAGTCAATCTGGACAGGGCGAGGCTTTCTTT	CASSQSGQGEAFF
13	TRBD2	TRBV14	TRBJ2-5	medium-sized	TGTGCCAGCAGCAGGACTAGGCAAGAGACCCAGTACTTC	CASSRTRQETQYF
15	NA	TRBV6-1	TRBJ2-7	medium-sized	TGTGCCAGCAGGGAACAGGGGGGGTTCGTCTACGAGCAGTACTTC	CASREQGGFVYEQYF
15	NA	TRBV5-4	TRBJ2-7	many	TGTGCCAGCAGCTTGGATCCCAGGGTGATTGGCGAGCAGTACTTC	CASSLDPRVIGEQYF
19	TRBD2	TRBV6-2/TRBV6-3	TRBJ2-7	many	TGTGCCAGCAGTTTTCGCTCTGCGTTAGCGGGAGGCCTGGCCTACGAGCAGTACTTC	CASSFRSALAGGLAYEQYF
15	NA	TRBV11-2	TRBJ2-3	medium-sized	TGTGCCAGCAGCTTAGGTCTAGGAGGCACAGATACGCAGTATTTT	CASSLGLGGTDTQYF